This entry lists 5 T cell receptor beta chains sequenced from one sample in a study of blood T cell repertoires in COVID-19. TCRdb's copy holds only in-frame clones and misses some; the assay was immunoSEQ multiplex PCR. Of approximately 220,000 clones in the sample, roughly 80% were seen once. Sample: PBMCs or T cells enriched from blood (not recorded which). The receptors were sampled from a woman aged 45-59 years who had been exposed to COVID-19.

J is TRBJ1-6 and V is TRBV19; D gene ambiguous. This CDR3 comprises 15 residues. Trimming shortened V by 9 bases and J by 5 bases, and 17 bases separated the two germline ends. The germline V gene encodes CDR1 LNHDA and CDR2 SQIVND (reference sequence). CDR3 sequence (DNA): TGTGCCAGCCAGACTACAGCTACTAATAATTCACCCCTCCACTTT. Protein: CASQTTATNNSPLHF.

This chain links TRBV6-5 with TRBJ2-1, with D maybe TRBD2 (9 bases). Germline V gene lookup returns CDR1 MNHEY and CDR2 SVGAGI. V was cut by 6 bases and J by 8 bases, with 20 bases left in between. The CDR3 sequence is 15 residues long. The CDR3 spells CASRTGGTSNHEQFF. The CDR3 DNA sequence: TGTGCCAGCAGAACAGGGGGGACTAGCAATCATGAGCAGTTCTTC.

The V and J genes are TRBV5-5 and TRBJ1-2; D possibly corresponds to TRBD1 (5 bases). This CDR3 is built from 15 residues. Germline V gene sequence: CDR1 SGHKS, CDR2 YYEKEE (reference sequence). V lost 6 bases and J 4 bases, leaving 19 bases between the germline ends. CDR3 nucleotide sequence: TGTGCCAGCACCTTAACTAGCGCTACAGGCTATGGCTACACCTTC. Residues: CASTLTSATGYGYTF.

The chain has TRBV7-2 and TRBJ1-2, with D perhaps matching TRBD1 (5 bases). The CDR3 runs to 14 residues. The V gene's germline CDR1 is SGHTA and CDR2 FQGNSA. The V and J ends lost 1 base and 3 bases respectively, with 9 bases between them. CDR3 bases: TGTGCCAGCAGCTTAGAAGACAGATACTATGGCTACACCTTC. Translation: CASSLEDRYYGYTF.

The rearrangement uses TRBV5-1 and TRBJ2-5; 7 bases align to TRBD2. From germline, CDR1 is SGHRS and CDR2 YFSETQ. V gave up 3 bases and J gave up 5 bases; unmatched junction bases: 10. This CDR3 is built from 15 residues. CDR3 protein: CASSSVGGFPETQYF. DNA of the CDR3: TGCGCCAGCAGCTCGGTGGGAGGGTTTCCCGAGACCCAGTACTTC. Combining the CDR3 with reference TRBV5-1 and TRBJ2-5 gives the whole variable domain KAGVTQTPRYLIKTRGQQVTLSCSPISGHRSVSWYQQTPGQGLQFLFEYFSETQRNKGNFPGRFSGRQFSNSRSEMNVSTLELGDSALYLCASSSVGGFPETQYFGPGTRLLVL.